This T cell receptor (beta chain) is drawn from a study of shared clonotypes between healthy human individuals. The CDR3 extends over 16 amino acids. Losses at the gene ends were 4 bases for V and 4 bases for J; bases not matched to a gene: 12. CDR1 MGHRA and CDR2 YSYEKL come from the germline V gene. The protocol was immunoSEQ multiplex PCR, while the TCRdb copy is restricted to in-frame clones and leaves out a portion. The sample has around 2.5 million clones, 93% seen once. This clone has only one observation. The gene calls are TRBV4-1 and TRBJ1-1; 7 bases agree with TRBD1. The receptor was isolated from a man aged 18 to 29 in good health. Some clones in this sample may be carry-over from other donors' samples. Sequences were obtained from naive CD4+ T cells from PBMCs. Subset denoted: CD45RA+ positively selected. The CDR3 region has the DNA TGCGCCAGCAGCCCACAACCCTTACAGGGGACCACTGAAGCTTTCTTT. Translated: CASSPQPLQGTTEAFF.